These T cell receptor beta chains were read from a single sample in a study of Tregs in tolerant kidney transplant recipients. The protocol was immunoSEQ multiplex PCR, while the TCRdb copy is restricted to in-frame clones and leaves out a portion. Among tens of thousands of clones listed, over 75% were seen once. This sample comprised CD4+ T cells from blood (PBMCs), obtained 24 months after the transplant. These receptors originate from a human patient who received a combined kidney and bone marrow transplant. Some of the T cells may derive from the graft donor. The CDR3 runs from the conserved cysteine through the conserved F or W. Expanded clones are given a class, and other clones once, few, many or no size at all.

>TRBV7-8|.
CASSLYGDRGGREKLFF
>TRBV7-2|.
CASSLDRETNEKLFF
>TRBV27|.
CASSSRAIYTEAFF
>TRBV7-3|.
CASSSGQGTGELFF
>TRBV10-3|few
CAIKGSGTGSPLHF
>TRBV4-2|.
CASSQATGFNTEAFF
>TRBV4-2|.
CASSQADREVSPLHF
>TRBV30|.
CAWSLAPGLAVLYEQYF
>TRBV5-1|.
CASSLGLAGGSKNIQYF
>TRBV30|.
CAWKGQGNQPQHF
>TRBV4-3|once
CASSQGRTQYF
>TRBV19|.
CASRRDRTYSNQPQHF
>TRBV28|.
CASSTGQRNQPQHF